This T cell receptor beta chain was identified during a study of control samples from healthy donors and cancer patients. The CDR3 is 13 amino acids. Trimming removed 5 bases from V and 3 bases from J, with 10 bases in between. Germline CDR1 and CDR2: MNHEY and SMNVEV (reference sequence). Profiling relied on immunoSEQ multiplex PCR, and the TCRdb table lists in-frame clones only, not all of them. The table shows around 93,000 clones, with 80% to 90% occurring only once. The clonotype originates from a man younger than 45 in good health. What was sequenced was blood. The V and J genes are TRBV27 and TRBJ1-2, with D hard to call. CDR3 residues: CASSTTRDYGYTF. The CDR3 region has the DNA TGTGCCAGCAGTACCACAAGGGACTATGGCTACACCTTC.